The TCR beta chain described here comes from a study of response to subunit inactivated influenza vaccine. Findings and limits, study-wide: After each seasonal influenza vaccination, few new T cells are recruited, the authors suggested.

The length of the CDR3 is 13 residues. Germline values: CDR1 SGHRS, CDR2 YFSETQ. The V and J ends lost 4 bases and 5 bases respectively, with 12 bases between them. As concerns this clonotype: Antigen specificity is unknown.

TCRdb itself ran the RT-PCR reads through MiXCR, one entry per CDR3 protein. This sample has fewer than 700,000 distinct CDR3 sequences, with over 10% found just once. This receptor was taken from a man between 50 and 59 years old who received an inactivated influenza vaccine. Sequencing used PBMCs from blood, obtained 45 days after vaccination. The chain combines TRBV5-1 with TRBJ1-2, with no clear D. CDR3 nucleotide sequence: TGCGCCAGCAGCATTCGACGGGAATATGGCTACACCTTC. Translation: CASSIRREYGYTF.